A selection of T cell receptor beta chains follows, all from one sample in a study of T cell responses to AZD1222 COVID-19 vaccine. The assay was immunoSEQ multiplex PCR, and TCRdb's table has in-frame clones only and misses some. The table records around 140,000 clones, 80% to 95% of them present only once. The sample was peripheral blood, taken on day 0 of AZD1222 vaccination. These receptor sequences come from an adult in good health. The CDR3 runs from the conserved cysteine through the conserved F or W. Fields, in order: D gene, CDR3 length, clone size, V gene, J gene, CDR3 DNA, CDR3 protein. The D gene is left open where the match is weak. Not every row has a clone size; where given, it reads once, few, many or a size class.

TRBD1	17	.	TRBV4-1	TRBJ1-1	TGCGCCAGCAGCCAACTTCACTACAGGGGGCCGAACACTGAAGCTTTCTTT	CASSQLHYRGPNTEAFF
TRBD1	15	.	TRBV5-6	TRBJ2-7	TGTGCCAGCAGCTCGCCCACGGACAGGGTGTCCGAGCAGTACTTC	CASSSPTDRVSEQYF
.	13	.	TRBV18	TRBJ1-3	TGTGCCAGCTCACCTCAAAAGAGAAACACCATATATTTT	CASSPQKRNTIYF
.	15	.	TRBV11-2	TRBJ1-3	TGTGCCAGCAGCCCGAGGGCACAGCCAGGAAACACCATATATTTT	CASSPRAQPGNTIYF
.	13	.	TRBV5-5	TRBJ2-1	TGTGCCAGCAGCTTGTCAGGCTACAATGAGCAGTTCTTC	CASSLSGYNEQFF
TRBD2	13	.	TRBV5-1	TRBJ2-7	TGCGCCAGCAGCTTTGGACTAGCCTACGAGCAGTACTTC	CASSFGLAYEQYF
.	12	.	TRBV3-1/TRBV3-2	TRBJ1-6	TGTGCCAGCAGCCTGAGGCATTCACCCCTCCACTTT	CASSLRHSPLHF
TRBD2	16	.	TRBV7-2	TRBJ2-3	TGTGCCAGCAGCCCCCGGACTAGCGGGAGGACAGATACGCAGTATTTT	CASSPRTSGRTDTQYF
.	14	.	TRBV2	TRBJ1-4	TGTGCCAGCACCCAGGGGAACAGGTTTGAAAAACTGTTTTTT	CASTQGNRFEKLFF
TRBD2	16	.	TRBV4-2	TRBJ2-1	TGTGCCAGCAGCCAATCGGCTAGCGGGACCGTAGATGAGCAGTTCTTC	CASSQSASGTVDEQFF
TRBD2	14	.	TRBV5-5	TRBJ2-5	TGTGCCAGCAGCGCGGGGACTAATAGAGAGACCCAGTACTTC	CASSAGTNRETQYF
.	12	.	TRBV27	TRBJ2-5	TGTGCCAGCAAGACACGAGGGGAGACCCAGTACTTC	CASKTRGETQYF
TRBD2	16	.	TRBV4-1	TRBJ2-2	TGCGCCAGCAGCCAAGATAACGCGGGAGGATACGGGGAGCTGTTTTTT	CASSQDNAGGYGELFF
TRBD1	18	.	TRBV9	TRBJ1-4	TGTGCCAGCAGCGTAGGGGAGCTCGGGACAGGGACTAATGAAAAACTGTTTTTT	CASSVGELGTGTNEKLFF
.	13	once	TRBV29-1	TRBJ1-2	TGCAGCGTTGGGGGCTATACCAACTATGGCTACACCTTC	CSVGGYTNYGYTF
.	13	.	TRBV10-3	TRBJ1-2	TGTGCCATCAGTGAGGCCGCAGGGATCGGCTACACCTTC	CAISEAAGIGYTF
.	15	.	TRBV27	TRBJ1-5	TGTGCCAGCAGTCAAGGGATCATATCAAGGACGTCCCAGCATTTT	CASSQGIISRTSQHF
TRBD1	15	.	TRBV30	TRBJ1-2	TGTGCCTGGGCCGCCTGGGACAGGGCCTATTATGGCTACACCTTC	CAWAAWDRAYYGYTF
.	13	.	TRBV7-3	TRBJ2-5	TGTGCCAGCAGCTTAAGGTTCAGAGAGACCCAGTACTTC	CASSLRFRETQYF
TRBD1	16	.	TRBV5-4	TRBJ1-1	TGTGCCAGCAGCGGGACAGGGGAATTTAAGAACACTGAAGCTTTCTTT	CASSGTGEFKNTEAFF
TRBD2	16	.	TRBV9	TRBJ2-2	TGTGCCAGCAGCGTAGAGGGACTAGCCGGGACGGGGGAGCTGTTTTTT	CASSVEGLAGTGELFF
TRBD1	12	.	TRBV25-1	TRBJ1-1	TGTGCCAGTCGACAGGGTGCTAGCGAAGCTTTCTTT	CASRQGASEAFF
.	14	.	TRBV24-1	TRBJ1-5	TGTGCCACCACGGACGGGATCTGCAATCAGCCCCAGCATTTT	CATTDGICNQPQHF
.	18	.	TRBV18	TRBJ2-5	TGTGCCAGCTCACCGCGAGTAGGACAGACAAGTTTGAAAGAGACCCAGTACTTC	CASSPRVGQTSLKETQYF
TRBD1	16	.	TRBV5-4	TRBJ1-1	TGTGCCAGCAGCTTGCCGGGGACAGGGTTCAACACTGAAGCTTTCTTT	CASSLPGTGFNTEAFF
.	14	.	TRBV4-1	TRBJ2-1	TGCGCCAGCAGCCAAGAGGAGTATTACAATGAGCAGTTCTTC	CASSQEEYYNEQFF
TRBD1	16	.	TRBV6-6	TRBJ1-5	TGTGCCAGCAGTTCGGGACAGGGATATATACGGCAGCCCCAGCATTTT	CASSSGQGYIRQPQHF
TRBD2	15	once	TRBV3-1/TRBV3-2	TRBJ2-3	TGTGCCAGCAGCCCGCGGCGGCGGGAGGTAGATACGCAGTATTTT	CASSPRRREVDTQYF
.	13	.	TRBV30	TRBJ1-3	TGTGCCTGGACCCGTACCTCGGACACTGCCATATATTTT	CAWTRTSDTAIYF
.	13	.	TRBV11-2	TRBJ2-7	TGTGCCAGCAGCTCCAGAGCGGCCTACGAGCAGTACTTC	CASSSRAAYEQYF
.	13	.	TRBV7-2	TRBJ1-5	TGTGCCAGCAGCATCAGGAACAATCAGCCCCAGCATTTT	CASSIRNNQPQHF
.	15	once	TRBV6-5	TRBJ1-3	TGTGCCAGCAGTCCGTTCGGGGCCCTGGGAAACACCATATATTTT	CASSPFGALGNTIYF
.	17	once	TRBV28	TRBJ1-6	TGTGCCAGCAGTTTAGGTCTAAGGACAGCATGGAATTCACCCCTCCACTTT	CASSLGLRTAWNSPLHF
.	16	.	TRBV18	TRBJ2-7	TGTGCCAGCTCACCGGTCGGGACCAGCAGCTCCTACGAGCAGTACTTC	CASSPVGTSSSYEQYF
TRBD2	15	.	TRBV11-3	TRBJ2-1	TGTGCCAGCAGCGCCGGGACTAGCGTTTACAATGAGCAGTTCTTC	CASSAGTSVYNEQFF
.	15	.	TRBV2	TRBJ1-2	TGTGCCAGCAGTGAAAGAGGACAGTCATCAGGTGGCTACACCTTC	CASSERGQSSGGYTF
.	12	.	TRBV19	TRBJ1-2	TGTGCCAGTAGTAAAGAAACCCAGGGCTACACCTTC	CASSKETQGYTF
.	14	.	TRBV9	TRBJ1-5	TGTGCCAGCAGCTCCCACGGGGGTTATCAGCCCCAGCATTTT	CASSSHGGYQPQHF
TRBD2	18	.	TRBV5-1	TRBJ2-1	TGCGCCAGCAGCTTTGGGGGGGGAACCATTTTCTCCTACAATGAGCAGTTCTTC	CASSFGGGTIFSYNEQFF